Listed here are 24 T cell receptor beta chains from one sample, sequenced in a study of cytomegalovirus exposure and HLA in healthy donors. Repertoires were generated with immunoSEQ multiplex PCR, while TCRdb's copy carries only in-frame clones and drops some. The top ten clones hold approximately 0.88% of a sample with a few hundred thousand clones, roughly 88% of them seen once. The sequencing sample was made of PBMCs. All receptors come from a woman in her late teens or twenties in good health and CMV-seronegative.

The chain employs TRBV25-1 and TRBJ2-1; no clear D gene. Trimming pared 3 bases from V and 0 bases from J, leaving 6 bases between. The CDR3 contains 14 residues. Germline V gives CDR1 MGHDK, CDR2 SYGVNS. CDR3 nucleotides: TGTGCCAGCAGTGAGGCTAGCTCCTACAATGAGCAGTTCTTC. Encoded protein: CASSEASSYNEQFF.

The genes are TRBV10-3 and TRBJ2-3; D is unclear. This CDR3 has 15 residues. V lost 5 bases and J 5 bases, leaving 17 bases between the germline ends. Germline V CDR1 and CDR2: ENHRY, SYGVKD. The CDR3 loop is CAISPGQGAEDTQYF. The DNA of the CDR3 is TGTGCCATCAGTCCGGGTCAAGGCGCTGAAGATACGCAGTATTTT.

J is TRBJ2-2 and V is TRBV27; 9 bases are shared with TRBD1. Germline assignment: CDR1 MNHEY and CDR2 SMNVEV (reference sequence). CDR3 length: 17 residues. Germline trimming cut 7 bases from V and 6 bases from J; bases unmatched to any gene: 15. Written as DNA, the CDR3 is TGTGCCAGCACCACCGGGACAGGGTGGATTGGGGCCGGGGAGCTGTTTTTT. Its protein is CASTTGTGWIGAGELFF.

About this clone: The junction does not match germline at one end; this may be a read error. This chain connects TRBV7-8 to TRBJ1-2; 7 nucleotides agree with TRBD1. CDR1 is SGHVS, CDR2 FQNEAQ, per germline. The CDR3 totals 16 residues. As DNA, the CDR3 is TGTGCCAGCAGCCCCCTTATATGGCAGGGGGACGGAAGAGGATACTTC. This sequence encodes CASSPLIWQGDGRGYF.

This rearrangement joins TRBV5-6 to TRBJ2-1, with D possibly matching TRBD2 (5 bases). The V end lost 0 bases, the J end lost 0 bases, and 13 bases lay between the germline ends. Germline V lookup: CDR1 SGHDT, CDR2 YYEEEE. CDR3 length: 17 residues. CDR3 coding DNA: TGTGCCAGCAGCTTGGTTTGGCGGGCTGTCTCCTACAATGAGCAGTTCTTC. Residues: CASSLVWRAVSYNEQFF.

The chain links TRBV28 to TRBJ1-1, with a possible D match to TRBD1 (6 bases). CDR1 and CDR2 (germline): MDHEN, SYDVKM. The CDR3 sequence is 14 residues long. The V end lost 7 bases, the J end lost 1 base, and 13 bases lay between the germline ends. This CDR3 reads CASTLGAANTEAFF. CDR3 bases: TGTGCCAGCACTTTGGGGGCGGCGAACACTGAAGCTTTCTTT.

V usage is TRBV5-1 and J usage is TRBJ2-5; D remains ambiguous. This CDR3 region has 15 residues. The V gene's germline CDR1 is SGHRS and CDR2 YFSETQ. Trimming took off 1 base at V and 1 base at J, with 11 bases between the two ends. The CDR3 loop reads CASSLMATPQETQYF. In DNA, the CDR3 is TGCGCCAGCAGCTTGATGGCCACCCCCCAAGAGACCCAGTACTTC.

This chain connects TRBV28 to TRBJ2-7; 11 nucleotides align to TRBD1. CDR3 length equals 16 residues. Per the germline V gene, CDR1 is MDHEN and CDR2 is SYDVKM. With 6 bases clipped from V and 3 bases from J, the junction kept 10 bases outside the gene matches. CDR3 coding DNA: TGTGCCAGCAGCACGGACAGGGGGCCGAGGGACTACGAGCAGTACTTC. This translates into CASSTDRGPRDYEQYF.

J is TRBJ2-1 and V is TRBV6-1, with a tentative D call TRBD2 (6 bases). The CDR3 is 13 amino acids. Germline V CDR1 and CDR2: MNHNS, SASEGT. V dropped 4 bases and J dropped 9 bases, with 13 bases sitting between them. The CDR3 loop is CASSALAGGEQFF. CDR3 DNA sequence: TGTGCCAGCAGTGCACTAGCTGGAGGTGAGCAGTTCTTC.

The chain has TRBV5-1 and TRBJ2-7, with D possibly TRBD1 on 5 matching bases. CDR1 SGHRS and CDR2 YFSETQ come from the germline V gene. The CDR3 sequence is 15 residues long. Trimming took off 4 bases at V and 3 bases at J, with 17 bases between the two ends. CDR3 bases: TGCGCCAGCAGCGGCCAGGGTCGTACACGCTACGAGCAGTACTTC. Residues: CASSGQGRTRYEQYF.

This chain connects TRBV19 to TRBJ2-7; 10 positions match TRBD1. The CDR3 length is 14 residues. The junction had 6 bases not matched to a gene; V was cut back by 6 bases and J by 4 bases. CDR1 is LNHDA and CDR2 is SQIVND in the germline V gene (reference sequence). In nucleotides, the CDR3 is TGTGCCAGTAGACCGACAGGGGGCAGGTACGAGCAGTACTTC. As protein: CASRPTGGRYEQYF. Complete variable domain (other parts from reference TRBV19 and TRBJ2-7): DGGITQSPKYLFRKEGQNVTLSCEQNLNHDAMYWYRQDPGQGLRLIYYSQIVNDFQKGDIAEGYSVSREKKESFPLTVTSAQKNPTAFYLCASRPTGGRYEQYFGPGTRLTVT.

This chain links TRBV5-4 with TRBJ2-3; 10 nucleotides align to TRBD1. V dropped 4 bases and J dropped 2; count of bases not matched to a gene: 7. The germline V gene encodes CDR1 SGHNT and CDR2 YYREEE (reference sequence). The CDR3 is made up of 16 amino acids. The CDR3 here is CASSETGTGATDTQYF. As DNA, the CDR3 is TGTGCCAGCAGCGAAACAGGGACAGGGGCCACAGATACGCAGTATTTT.

This chain links TRBV6-5 with TRBJ2-1, with TRBD2 identical over 10 bases. The CDR3 extends over 16 amino acids. Germline-derived CDR1 and CDR2 are MNHEY and SVGAGI. The trim removed 3 bases at V and 6 bases at J, leaving 8 bases unmatched. In nucleotides, the CDR3 is TGTGCCAGCAGTTATTACGGGCTAGCGGGAGCCAATGAGCAGTTCTTC. Translating it yields CASSYYGLAGANEQFF.

V gene TRBV19 combines with J gene TRBJ2-7; D might be TRBD2 (6 bases). Trimming took 3 bases from V and 0 from J, leaving 12 bases between them. The CDR3 loop spans 15 amino acids. The V gene's germline CDR1 is LNHDA and CDR2 SQIVND (reference sequence). The CDR3 DNA reads as TGTGCCAGTAGTATGGTTAGCGGAAACTCCTACGAGCAGTACTTC. Translated: CASSMVSGNSYEQYF.

The chain is built from TRBV13 and TRBJ1-2; the match to TRBD1 covers 8 bases. The junction had 10 bases not matched to a gene; V was cut back by 0 bases and J by 4 bases. The CDR3 spans 17 residues. Germline V CDR1 and CDR2: PRHDT, FYEKMQ (reference sequence). The CDR3 coding sequence is TGTGCCAGCAGCTTAGGGACAGGGGTGAAGGGAGGCTATGGCTACACCTTC. It codes for CASSLGTGVKGGYGYTF.

This clone was picked up a small number of times. The V and J genes are TRBV7-2 and TRBJ1-5; TRBD1 aligns across 9 bases. Germline loops: CDR1 SGHTA, CDR2 FQGNSA. The CDR3 extends over 16 amino acids. Losses at the gene ends were 5 bases for V and 4 bases for J; bases not matched to a gene: 9. The CDR3 DNA sequence: TGTGCCAGCAGCCCCGGGACAGGGAGAGGGAATCAGCCCCAGCATTTT. This encodes CASSPGTGRGNQPQHF. Using reference TRBV7-2 and TRBJ1-5 for the parts outside the CDR3, the full variable domain is GAGVSQSPSNKVTEKGKDVELRCDPISGHTALYWYRQSLGQGLEFLIYFQGNSAPDKSGLPSDRFSAERTGGSVSTLTIQRTQQEDSAVYLCASSPGTGRGNQPQHFGDGTRLSIL.

This sequence joins TRBV4-1 and TRBJ2-7; D may be TRBD2 (6 bases). Germline CDR1 is MGHRA and CDR2 is YSYEKL. The CDR3 has 15 residues. The ends were cut back, 3 bases at V and 3 bases at J, with 15 bases in the middle. The CDR3 region has the DNA TGCGCCAGCAGCCAGGGCATGGGACTCCTCTACGAGCAGTACTTC. It is translated as CASSQGMGLLYEQYF.

This chain connects TRBV19 to TRBJ1-2, with TRBD1 identical over 10 bases. Germline loops: CDR1 LNHDA, CDR2 SQIVND (reference sequence). J gave up 8 bases and V 8 bases, and 8 bases lay outside the gene matches. The CDR3 covers 13 residues. The DNA of the CDR3 is TGTGCCAGTGGGGACAGGGGCCAGGGCGGCTACACCTTC. It specifies CASGDRGQGGYTF. The entire variable domain, with the rest obtained from reference TRBV19 and TRBJ1-2, is as follows: DGGITQSPKYLFRKEGQNVTLSCEQNLNHDAMYWYRQDPGQGLRLIYYSQIVNDFQKGDIAEGYSVSREKKESFPLTVTSAQKNPTAFYLCASGDRGQGGYTFGSGTRLTVV.

The J gene is TRBJ1-1, the V gene TRBV6-5; TRBD1 aligns across 8 bases. This CDR3 region has 14 residues. V shed 4 bases and J 4 bases; nucleotides not matched to a gene: 5. Germline CDR1 and CDR2: MNHEY and SVGAGI. CDR3 protein: CASSFGQGRTEAFF. The DNA of the CDR3 is TGTGCCAGCAGTTTTGGACAGGGACGCACTGAAGCTTTCTTT.

V is TRBV10-3 and J is TRBJ2-1, with 15 nucleotides matching TRBD2. V was pared by 6 bases and J by 6 bases, with 3 bases of the junction left unmatched. The CDR3 runs to 15 residues. Germline V gene sequence: CDR1 ENHRY, CDR2 SYGVKD. This chain's CDR3 is CAISLGLAGGNEQFF. DNA for the CDR3: TGTGCCATCAGCCTGGGACTAGCGGGGGGCAATGAGCAGTTCTTC.

J is TRBJ2-7 and V is TRBV19; TRBD1 is a possible D gene (5 bases). The CDR3 extends over 14 amino acids. Trimming took off 3 bases at V and 0 bases at J, with 9 bases between the two ends. CDR1 LNHDA and CDR2 SQIVND come from the germline V gene (reference sequence). The CDR3 is CASSMSGNSYEQYF. The CDR3 nucleotides are TGTGCCAGTAGTATGTCAGGGAACTCCTACGAGCAGTACTTC.

The rearrangement links TRBV18 to TRBJ1-1; maybe TRBD1 (6 bases). From germline, CDR1 is KGHSH and CDR2 LQKENI. This CDR3 contains 12 residues. V was clipped by 5 bases and J by 7 bases, with 11 bases between them. The DNA for the CDR3 is TGTGCCAGCTCAGAGTTCAGGGGTGAAGCTTTCTTT. Protein: CASSEFRGEAFF.

The V call is TRBV9, the J call TRBJ1-2, with a possible D match to TRBD1 (5 bases). The CDR3 has 12 residues. V was pared by 2 bases and J by 7 bases, with 9 bases between. Germline V gene lookup returns CDR1 SGDLS and CDR2 YYNGEE. The CDR3 bases are TGTGCCAGCAGCGTTCGCACAGGTGGCTACACCTTC. Residues: CASSVRTGGYTF.

This clone occurred once. The chain recombines TRBV11-3 with TRBJ2-1; 9 positions match TRBD2. CDR1 and CDR2 (germline): SGHNT, YENEEA. The CDR3 totals 14 residues. Unmatched junction bases numbered 8, after V lost 6 bases and J lost 8 bases. CDR3 region: CASSATGTSHEQFF. Written as DNA, the CDR3 is TGTGCCAGCAGTGCGACCGGGACTAGCCATGAGCAGTTCTTC.